Listed here is a single TCR beta chain. The antigen is not known. The germline V gene has CDR1 MNHEY and CDR2 SMNVEV (reference sequence). This CDR3 has 18 amino acids. The data are from a study of monozygotic twins with inflammatory bowel disease. Findings and caveats of the study: Researchers were unable to tell different T cell subtypes apart.

TCRdb reprocessed the 5' RACE reads and stores each CDR3 protein as one record, lacking DNA. The record lists a few hundred thousand distinct CDR3 sequences, of which the ten most abundant hold 5.6%. The rearrangement uses TRBV27 and TRBJ1-5. The sample comprised blood. This clonotype was obtained from a human donor with ulcerative colitis or Crohn's disease, or a healthy co-twin of an affected twin (not recorded which). The CDR3 is CASSAVGTRRVSNQPQHF.